Listed here are 18 T cell receptor beta chains from one sample, sequenced in a study of blood T cell repertoires in COVID-19. Libraries were prepared by immunoSEQ multiplex PCR; TCRdb keeps only in-frame clonotypes and omits some of them. This table has 200,000 to 250,000 clones, roughly 86% appearing once. The sample consisted of peripheral blood. The receptors shown here come from a woman in her fifties or sixties with acute or convalescent COVID-19.

This clone was seen only a few times. V is TRBV5-1 and J is TRBJ2-7; 8 bases align to TRBD1. V dropped 2 bases and J dropped 2; count of bases not matched to a gene: 6. Germline V gene data show CDR1 as SGHRS and CDR2 as YFSETQ. The CDR3 runs 15 residues. CDR3 DNA sequence: TGCGCCAGCAGCTTACTAGGGACAGGCGCCTACGAGCAGTACTTC. It encodes CASSLLGTGAYEQYF. The full variable domain, completed using reference TRBV5-1 and TRBJ2-7, is KAGVTQTPRYLIKTRGQQVTLSCSPISGHRSVSWYQQTPGQGLQFLFEYFSETQRNKGNFPGRFSGRQFSNSRSEMNVSTLELGDSALYLCASSLLGTGAYEQYFGPGTRLTVT.

This clone appeared once. The gene calls are TRBV7-2 and TRBJ1-5, with a weak D call TRBD1 (6 bases). V lost 0 bases and J 6 bases, leaving 18 bases between the germline ends. CDR1 and CDR2 (germline): SGHTA, FQGNSA. The CDR3 totals 17 residues. CDR3 region: CASSLAPTGRGGQPQHF. DNA of the CDR3: TGTGCCAGCAGCTTAGCGCCAACGGGAAGGGGGGGTCAGCCCCAGCATTTT.

This sequence joins TRBV7-3 and TRBJ2-3, with 9 nucleotides matching TRBD2. The germline V gene encodes CDR1 SGHTA and CDR2 FQGTGA. The V segment lost 3 bases and the J segment 8 bases; nucleotides outside the gene matches: 15. CDR3 length: 17 residues. CDR3 in amino acids: CASSLTPSGLAYGTQYF. In DNA, the CDR3 is TGTGCCAGCAGCTTGACCCCCTCGGGACTAGCTTATGGTACGCAGTATTTT.

The chain links TRBV11-3 to TRBJ2-1; 10 positions agree with TRBD1. This CDR3 is 19 amino acids long. Germline lookup yields CDR1 SGHNT and CDR2 YENEEA. V lost 5 bases to trimming and J lost 0 bases; unmatched junction nucleotides: 13. The CDR3 here is CASSPPGQGFPNSYNEQFF. Here the CDR3 DNA reads TGTGCCAGCAGCCCACCGGGACAGGGGTTTCCCAACTCCTACAATGAGCAGTTCTTC.

The chain combines TRBV24-1 with TRBJ2-3; the match to TRBD2 covers 9 bases. Trimming at V came to 4 bases and at J to 8 bases, leaving 18 bases not matched to a gene. Germline CDR1 KGHDR, CDR2 SFDVKD. The CDR3 is made up of 18 amino acids. Here the CDR3 DNA reads TGTGCCACCAGTGACCCCCCCAAACCGGGACTAGCTTTTCCTACGCAGTATTTT. Amino acids: CATSDPPKPGLAFPTQYF.

The rearrangement joins TRBV24-1 to TRBJ2-3, with 8 nucleotides matching TRBD2. The J segment lost 7 bases and the V segment lost 1 base, leaving 9 bases of the junction unmatched. The CDR3 length is 16 residues. Germline V CDR1 and CDR2: KGHDR, SFDVKD. The CDR3 bases are TGTGCCACCAGTGATTTTAGCGGGGACGGTCTAAATACGCAGTATTTT. Translating it yields CATSDFSGDGLNTQYF.

The chain has TRBV6-1 and TRBJ1-4, with 7 nucleotides matching TRBD1. The CDR3 loop spans 15 amino acids. V trimming: 2 bases; J trimming: 6 bases; junction bases outside the gene matches: 6. Germline V gene sequence: CDR1 MNHNS, CDR2 SASEGT. The CDR3 nucleotides are TGTGCCAGCAGTGAATTTCGAGGGACAGATGAAAAACTGTTTTTT. It translates to CASSEFRGTDEKLFF.

This chain connects TRBV2 to TRBJ1-4; D gene uncertain. V dropped 7 bases and J dropped 7 bases, with 19 bases sitting between them. Germline CDR1 SNHLY, CDR2 FYNNEI. The length of the CDR3 is 15 residues. The CDR3 nucleotides are TGTGCCAGCACCCTGTCCGGGGTCGTGGGTGAAAAACTGTTTTTT. Translating it yields CASTLSGVVGEKLFF.

The rearrangement joins TRBV25-1 to TRBJ1-5; 10 bases match TRBD1. Germline V gene data show CDR1 as MGHDK and CDR2 as SYGVNS. V shed 3 bases, J shed 3 bases, and the junction held 5 bases outside the gene matches. This CDR3 is built from 16 residues. The CDR3 region has the DNA TGTGCCAGCAGTGATGGGGACAGGGGATTCAATCAGCCCCAGCATTTT. Translated: CASSDGDRGFNQPQHF.

V is TRBV18 and J is TRBJ1-6; TRBD1 aligns across 9 bases. J lost 0 bases, V lost 0 bases, and 9 bases had no gene match. There are 20 residues in the CDR3. The germline V gene has CDR1 KGHSH and CDR2 LQKENI. The CDR3 nucleotides read TGTGCCAGCTCACCACCTTGGGACAGGGTGACGGGCTCCTATAATTCACCCCTCCACTTT. It encodes CASSPPWDRVTGSYNSPLHF. The full variable domain, rest sourced from reference TRBV18 and TRBJ1-6, is NAGVMQNPRHLVRRRGQEARLRCSPMKGHSHVYWYRQLPEEGLKFMVYLQKENIIDESGMPKERFSAEFPKEGPSILRIQQVVRGDSAAYFCASSPPWDRVTGSYNSPLHFGNGTRLTVT.

This clone showed up just once. The chain has TRBV7-3 and TRBJ2-3; the D is unclear. The germline gives CDR1 SGHTA, CDR2 FQGTGA. V lost 5 bases to trimming and J lost 7 bases, with 13 bases between them. This CDR3 comprises 13 residues. CDR3 nucleotides: TGTGCCAGCAGCCCTCCCCCCTTTAATACGCAGTATTTT. It specifies CASSPPPFNTQYF.

This clone occurred once. The V gene is TRBV7-6, the J gene TRBJ1-5, with 7 bases aligning to TRBD1. CDR1 is SGHVS and CDR2 is FNYEAQ in the germline V gene. J was trimmed by 3 bases and V by 1 base; bases with no gene match: 12. The CDR3 extends over 18 amino acids. The CDR3 DNA reads TGTGCCAGCAGCTTAGTGGGACAGCGACAAGCGATCAATCAGCCCCAGCATTTT. This translates into CASSLVGQRQAINQPQHF.

This sequence joins TRBV4-3 and TRBJ1-5, with 7 bases fitting TRBD1. The V gene end was trimmed by 0 bases and the J gene end by 9 bases; junction bases not matched to a gene: 5. The CDR3 is 14 amino acids. Per germline, CDR1 LGHNA and CDR2 YSLEER. This CDR3 is CASSQDGAGGPQHF. CDR3 coding DNA: TGCGCCAGCAGCCAAGATGGGGCAGGGGGGCCCCAGCATTTT.

The chain couples TRBV10-3 to TRBJ2-1, with D perhaps TRBD1 (6 bases). In germline, CDR1 is ENHRY, CDR2 SYGVKD. V lost 4 bases, J lost 8 bases, and 15 bases lay in between. This CDR3 region has 14 residues. The CDR3 loop is CAISGDKGPDEQFF. For the CDR3, the DNA is TGTGCCATCAGTGGGGACAAGGGTCCCGATGAGCAGTTCTTC.

This rearrangement joins TRBV5-6 to TRBJ1-2; 7 bases line up with TRBD1. Germline V gene lookup returns CDR1 SGHDT and CDR2 YYEEEE. V lost 0 bases and J lost 6; bases outside the gene matches: 5. This CDR3 is 14 amino acids long. CDR3 coding DNA: TGTGCCAGCAGCTTGGGACAGGGCTCACATGGCTACACCTTC. It specifies CASSLGQGSHGYTF.

The gene calls are TRBV6-5 and TRBJ2-7; D perhaps matches TRBD1 (6 bases). The CDR3 extends over 14 amino acids. The germline V gene has CDR1 MNHEY and CDR2 SVGAGI. The ends were cut back, 6 bases at V and 2 bases at J, with 14 bases in the middle. The CDR3 region has the DNA TGTGCCAGCAGCGTGACAGGTCGAACCTACGAGCAGTACTTC. Translated: CASSVTGRTYEQYF.

The genes are TRBV10-3 and TRBJ1-3, with TRBD1 identical over 9 bases. The CDR3 is made up of 16 amino acids. From germline, CDR1 is ENHRY and CDR2 SYGVKD. V was pared by 3 bases and J by 0 bases, with 3 bases of the junction left unmatched. CDR3 nucleotide sequence: TGTGCCATCAGTGACCAGACAGGGGGCTCTGGAAACACCATATATTTT. Protein product: CAISDQTGGSGNTIYF.

This chain joins TRBV15 and TRBJ2-3; a weak D match, TRBD2 (7 bases). There are 14 residues in the CDR3. CDR1 is LNHNV, CDR2 YYDKDF, per germline (reference sequence). Trimming left V 3 bases short and J 5 bases short, with 12 bases between. The CDR3 spells CATSRGGQRDTQYF. The CDR3, as DNA: TGTGCCACCAGCAGGGGGGGGCAAAGAGATACGCAGTATTTT.